This entry lists 21 T cell receptor beta chains sequenced from one sample in a study of neoadjuvant nivolumab and ipilimumab in lung cancer. The table came from immunoSEQ multiplex PCR; TCRdb's copy has only in-frame clones and leaves some out. In the table there are 20,000 to 25,000 clones, 82% of which are singletons. Sample: peripheral blood, taken before neoadjuvant nivolumab, alone or with ipilimumab. All receptors derive from an adult with non-small cell lung cancer.

In its sample, this clone was seen a few times. The J gene is TRBJ1-3, the V gene TRBV4-1; 9 positions match TRBD1. The CDR3 spans 17 residues. Per germline, CDR1 MGHRA and CDR2 YSYEKL. V shed 5 bases, J shed 0 bases, and the junction held 8 bases outside the gene matches. DNA for the CDR3: TGCGCCAGCAGCAACAACAGGGGGCAAAACTCTGGAAACACCATATATTTT. This sequence encodes CASSNNRGQNSGNTIYF.

The chain employs TRBV19 and TRBJ1-2; perhaps TRBD1 as D (6 bases). Germline V gene sequence: CDR1 LNHDA, CDR2 SQIVND (reference sequence). V lost 6 bases to trimming and J lost 4 bases, with 15 bases between them. The CDR3 is 14 residues long. This CDR3 is CASRKTGILYGYTF. The DNA of the CDR3 is TGTGCCAGTAGAAAGACAGGCATACTCTATGGCTACACCTTC.

V usage is TRBV7-2 and J usage is TRBJ1-5; TRBD1 aligns across 9 bases. The ends lost 1 base at V and 9 bases at J; junction bases unmatched: 4. CDR1 is SGHTA, CDR2 FQGNSA, per germline. This CDR3 comprises 14 residues. As DNA, the CDR3 is TGTGCCAGCAGCTTAGAGACAGGGGGGACGCCCCAGCATTTT. It codes for CASSLETGGTPQHF.

The chain recombines TRBV5-1 with TRBJ2-1; weak D call: TRBD2 (5 bases). V lost 1 base and J lost 7, with 15 bases in between. The CDR3 covers 15 residues. CDR1 SGHRS and CDR2 YFSETQ come from the germline V gene. DNA of the CDR3: TGCGCCAGCAGCTTGAATCAATGGACTCGGAATGAGCAGTTCTTC. Translation: CASSLNQWTRNEQFF.

The chain joins TRBV18 to TRBJ2-5; D gene ambiguous. The CDR3 extends over 13 amino acids. The germline CDR1 and CDR2 sequences are KGHSH and LQKENI. Trimming took 2 bases from V and 2 from J, leaving 6 bases between them. CDR3 bases: TGTGCCAGCTCACCAAAAGGTCAAGAGACCCAGTACTTC. Protein: CASSPKGQETQYF. The complete variable domain, with remaining parts taken from reference TRBV18 and TRBJ2-5, reads NAGVMQNPRHLVRRRGQEARLRCSPMKGHSHVYWYRQLPEEGLKFMVYLQKENIIDESGMPKERFSAEFPKEGPSILRIQQVVRGDSAAYFCASSPKGQETQYFGPGTRLLVL.

This chain links TRBV5-1 with TRBJ2-1, with D hard to call. This CDR3 is built from 13 residues. Trimming shortened V by 4 bases and J by 5 bases, and 10 bases separated the two germline ends. Per the germline V gene, CDR1 is SGHRS and CDR2 is YFSETQ. The CDR3: CASSPGGDNEQFF. CDR3 DNA: TGCGCCAGCAGCCCCGGTGGGGACAATGAGCAGTTCTTC.

The rearrangement uses TRBV2 and TRBJ2-4; no firm D call. V gave up 6 bases and J gave up 2 bases, with 17 bases separating them. CDR1 and CDR2 from the germline V gene are SNHLY and FYNNEI. CDR3 length equals 16 residues. The CDR3 bases are TGTGCCAGCAGATTGGCGGAGTACCTCCCCAAAAACATTCAGTACTTC. This translates into CASRLAEYLPKNIQYF. The full variable domain, its missing parts supplied by reference TRBV2 and TRBJ2-4, is EPEVTQTPSHQVTQMGQEVILRCVPISNHLYFYWYRQILGQKVEFLVSFYNNEISEKSEIFDDQFSVERPDGSNFTLKIRSTKLEDSAMYFCASRLAEYLPKNIQYFGAGTRLSVL.

The chain is built from TRBV5-1 and TRBJ2-6, with D possibly matching TRBD1 (6 bases). Trimming cost V 4 bases and J 0 bases, with 8 bases left between them. The CDR3 contains 15 residues. Germline CDR1 SGHRS, CDR2 YFSETQ. The CDR3 spells CASSQGNSGANVLTF. The CDR3 nucleotides are TGCGCCAGCAGCCAGGGGAACTCTGGGGCCAACGTCCTGACTTTC. The entire variable domain, with the rest obtained from reference TRBV5-1 and TRBJ2-6, is as follows: KAGVTQTPRYLIKTRGQQVTLSCSPISGHRSVSWYQQTPGQGLQFLFEYFSETQRNKGNFPGRFSGRQFSNSRSEMNVSTLELGDSALYLCASSQGNSGANVLTFGAGSRLTVL.

The gene calls are TRBV7-2 and TRBJ1-2; 8 bases align to TRBD1. Germline V gives CDR1 SGHTA, CDR2 FQGNSA. The CDR3 has 15 residues. V lost 5 bases, J lost 0 bases, and 5 bases stayed unmatched. Written as DNA, the CDR3 is TGTGCCAGCAGCCCGACAGGGGTAACTAACTATGGCTACACCTTC. Its translation: CASSPTGVTNYGYTF.

V gene TRBV5-4 combines with J gene TRBJ1-2; D not resolved. The CDR3 runs to 13 residues. V was shortened by 2 bases and J by 4 bases, with 9 bases between the two germline ends. From germline, CDR1 is SGHNT and CDR2 YYREEE (reference sequence). Here the CDR3 reads CASSLQWLYGYTF. The CDR3 nucleotides read TGTGCCAGCAGCTTACAGTGGCTCTATGGCTACACCTTC.

The chain couples TRBV5-5 to TRBJ2-5, with 7 bases lining up with TRBD1. The J segment lost 4 bases and the V segment lost 4 bases, leaving 16 bases of the junction unmatched. The CDR3 has 17 amino acids. Per germline, CDR1 SGHKS and CDR2 YYEKEE (reference sequence). In nucleotides, the CDR3 is TGTGCCAGCAGCCCTGCCCGGATGGGGGCAGGGGGAGAGACCCAGTACTTC. Protein product: CASSPARMGAGGETQYF.

This sequence joins TRBV6-1 and TRBJ1-2; no firm D call. Germline CDR1 and CDR2: MNHNS and SASEGT. Between the trimmed V and J ends, which lost 8 bases and 8 bases, there was a span of 15 bases. This CDR3 region has 12 residues. The CDR3 sequence is CASHRPESGYTF. The CDR3 DNA reads TGTGCCAGCCATCGCCCGGAGAGCGGCTACACCTTC.

The chain links TRBV6-5 to TRBJ1-2; TRBD1 might be the D (6 bases). V lost 6 bases, J lost 6 bases, and 14 bases lay in between. This CDR3 has 13 amino acids. CDR1 is MNHEY, CDR2 SVGAGI, per germline. CDR3 bases: TGTGCCAGCAGACCCGGACAGTGGGATGGCTACACCTTC. It encodes CASRPGQWDGYTF.

The rearrangement uses TRBV5-5 and TRBJ1-1; possibly TRBD1 for D (5 bases). Germline V gives CDR1 SGHKS, CDR2 YYEKEE (reference sequence). Trimming shortened V by 0 bases and J by 1 base, and 10 bases separated the two germline ends. CDR3 length: 15 amino acids. In DNA, the CDR3 is TGTGCCAGCAGCTTGGATCCAGGGCCGAACACTGAAGCTTTCTTT. This sequence encodes CASSLDPGPNTEAFF.

In nucleotides, the CDR3 is TGCGCCAGCAGCTTGGAGGGGTTTCAAGAGACCCAGTACTTC. This encodes CASSLEGFQETQYF. The gene calls are TRBV5-1 and TRBJ2-5, with D possibly matching TRBD1 (5 bases). CDR3 length equals 14 residues. The V gene lost 0 bases and the J gene lost 2 bases, with 8 bases spanning the gap. From germline, CDR1 is SGHRS and CDR2 YFSETQ.

The chain recombines TRBV5-1 with TRBJ2-3, with D possibly being TRBD1 (6 bases). The germline CDR1 and CDR2 sequences are SGHRS and YFSETQ. The CDR3 runs 13 residues. Trimming shortened V by 1 base and J by 3 bases, and 6 bases separated the two germline ends. This CDR3 is CASSLTGTDTQYF. For the CDR3, the DNA is TGCGCCAGCAGCTTGACAGGGACAGATACGCAGTATTTT.

The genes are TRBV15 and TRBJ1-5; 7 bases are a match to TRBD1. This CDR3 is built from 20 residues. Germline V CDR1 and CDR2: LNHNV, YYDKDF (reference sequence). V was clipped by 0 bases and J by 9 bases; unmatched bases: 23. This CDR3 reads CATSREVMLNYDRASAPQHF. In DNA, the CDR3 is TGTGCCACCAGCAGAGAGGTTATGTTAAACTACGACAGGGCTTCCGCGCCCCAGCATTTT.

The chain uses TRBV7-3 and TRBJ2-7, with D possibly being TRBD1 (6 bases). Germline lookup yields CDR1 SGHTA and CDR2 FQGTGA. Trimming shortened V by 5 bases and J by 7 bases, and 24 bases separated the two germline ends. This CDR3 is 16 amino acids long. CDR3 sequence: CASSPSGIQGRTEQYF. CDR3 nucleotides: TGTGCCAGCAGCCCCTCGGGTATACAGGGCCGGACGGAGCAGTACTTC.

V and J are TRBV7-9 and TRBJ1-5, with a weak D call TRBD1 (6 bases). CDR1 and CDR2 (germline): SEHNR, FQNEAQ (reference sequence). Trimming took off 5 bases at V and 3 bases at J, with 11 bases between the two ends. This CDR3 comprises 14 residues. The DNA of the CDR3 is TGTGCCAGCAGCCGTACAGGGCTCAATCAGCCCCAGCATTTT. Its translation: CASSRTGLNQPQHF.

The gene calls are TRBV14 and TRBJ2-5; no reliable D call. Trimming left V 0 bases short and J 7 bases short, with 0 bases between. The germline gives CDR1 SGHDN, CDR2 FVKESK. The CDR3 totals 10 residues. In DNA, the CDR3 is TGTGCCAGCAGCCAAGAGACCCAGTACTTC. Its translation is CASSQETQYF.

The chain uses TRBV7-2 and TRBJ2-6; 7 nucleotides agree with TRBD2. This CDR3 is built from 15 residues. J lost 2 bases, V lost 5 bases, and 3 bases had no gene match. CDR1 is SGHTA and CDR2 is FQGNSA in the germline V gene. DNA of the CDR3: TGTGCCAGCAGCCCCGGGGGGACTGGGGCCAACGTCCTGACTTTC. Encoded protein: CASSPGGTGANVLTF.